Sequencing of this TCR beta chain was carried out in a study of cytomegalovirus exposure and HLA in healthy donors. Whole-study results and caveats: In an earlier analysis, in several hundred donors, most V segments appeared productive either ~90% or ~30% of the time. It was reported that the classifier diagnosed cytomegalovirus status with high specificity and sensitivity in both the original and validation cohorts.

V was pared by 0 bases and J by 5 bases, with 7 bases of the junction left unmatched. The CDR3 consists of 16 residues. Germline V gives CDR1 LNHDA, CDR2 SQIVND (reference sequence). This clone was counted a single time. No antigen is known for it. It was with 60 Vbeta and 13 Jbeta primers that the PCR ran. Sequencing used immunoSEQ multiplex PCR; TCRdb keeps in-frame clones, though not all of them. The data show more than 150,000 clones, around four fifths seen once. The sequence was obtained from a man between 18 and 29 years old in good health and CMV-seronegative. This chain connects TRBV19 to TRBJ2-3; 8 bases are shared with TRBD2. Sequencing was done on a sample of PBMCs. The CDR3 loop is CASSIDLAGGQDTQYF. DNA of the CDR3: TGTGCCAGTAGTATAGATCTGGCGGGAGGCCAAGATACGCAGTATTTT. The variable domain in full, completed from reference TRBV19 and TRBJ2-3, reads DGGITQSPKYLFRKEGQNVTLSCEQNLNHDAMYWYRQDPGQGLRLIYYSQIVNDFQKGDIAEGYSVSREKKESFPLTVTSAQKNPTAFYLCASSIDLAGGQDTQYFGPGTRLTVL.